This T cell receptor (beta chain) emerged from a study of blood T cell repertoires in COVID-19. Study in general: Acute and convalescent COVID-19 specimens originated in the United States, Italy and Spain.

A Seattle source enrolled patients during active infection and followed them longitudinally. In the study's own analysis: Estimation of nucleated cell counts relied on the amplification of reference gene primers. Assay: immunoSEQ multiplex PCR; the TCRdb copy retains only in-frame clones and omits some. D and trimming come from the DNA, and the V and J calls and clone size come from that table. The data hold roughly 300,000 clones, with approximately 92% observed a single time. The junction had 8 bases not matched to a gene; V was cut back by 6 bases and J by 10 bases. CDR3 length: 13 residues. The germline V gene has CDR1 WNHNN and CDR2 SYGVQD (reference sequence).

The TCR sequence derives from a woman in her twenties or thirties with COVID-19, enrolled during active disease. Sample: peripheral blood. The chain links TRBV10-1 to TRBJ2-4, with 8 bases lining up with TRBD1. The CDR3 region has the DNA TGCGCCAGCAGCAGCGGACAGGGTCGGATTCAGTACTTC. Encoded protein: CASSSGQGRIQYF.